This TCR beta chain was captured by sequencing in a study of beta chain features in type 1 diabetes. Study-wide background: There were 107,917,701 sorted cells examined across all samples. General observations from the study: When Type 1 diabetes patients were examined, their TCRB CDR3s proved moderately but significantly shorter in all four CD4+ subsets. Any role of HLA type in TCRB rearrangement remained unresolved here. cDNA-based sequencing might over-represent cells highly expressing TCR.

Points on this clone: Its target is not known.

TCRB transcripts that were expressed got sequenced, as all of the isolated RNA had been reverse transcribed. This table comes from immunoSEQ multiplex PCR, and its TCRdb copy is limited to in-frame clones, with some not included. The profile shows about 660,000 clones, 11% to 15% of them singletons. All sorted populations exceeded 95% purity. Sequencing input: naive CD4+ T cells from blood. This sequence originates from a man between 18 and 29 years old with type 1 diabetes.

CDR3 region: CASSPTEGQSYGYTF. Here the CDR3 DNA reads TGCGCCAGCAGCCCGACGGAAGGGCAGAGTTATGGCTACACCTTC. V is TRBV4-1 and J is TRBJ1-2; D unresolved. This CDR3 spans 15 amino acids. The germline V and J ends were trimmed by 4 bases and 5 bases, with 17 bases remaining between them. From germline, CDR1 is MGHRA and CDR2 YSYEKL.